This T cell receptor (beta chain) appears in the sequencing data of a study of Graves' ophthalmopathy and Graves' hyperthyroidism. The study, taken as a whole, reports: Sensitivity of about 90% and specificity of around 80% were achieved when a 13-signature model separated ophthalmopathy from stable hyperthyroidism. Most expanded clonotypes from thyroid (those above 0.001 frequency) were also found in blood.

TCR beta CDR3 amplification used RNA transcripts. An initial RT-PCR round employing HTBI primers preceded a second-round multiplex PCR. TCRdb fed the multiplex PCR reads into MiXCR, producing one record per CDR3 protein. Here the sample spans under 350,000 distinct CDR3 sequences, about a sixth being singletons. In its sample, this clonotype was seen many times. Its matching antigen is unknown. The sample consisted of peripheral blood. The sequence was collected from an adult man with Graves' ophthalmopathy.

The CDR3 protein is CASSQPHRGNTEAFF. The CDR3 nucleotides are TGTGCCAGCAGCCAACCCCACAGGGGAAACACTGAAGCTTTCTTT. This rearrangement joins TRBV7-8 to TRBJ1-1; TRBD1 aligns across 7 bases. The V gene's germline CDR1 is SGHVS and CDR2 FQNEAQ. Trimming took 5 bases from V and 2 from J; bases not matched to a gene: 8. The CDR3 is 15 amino acids.